A selection of T cell receptor beta chains follows, all from one sample in a study of early T cells in non-severe SARS-CoV-2 infection. TCRdb redid the calling of the 5' RACE reads with MiXCR, one entry per CDR3 protein. The data contain 60,000 to 65,000 distinct CDR3 sequences, less than 9.5% of them seen just once; the ten biggest clones take up around 15%. The sequenced sample was whole blood, obtained at baseline. All receptors come from an adult who was a healthcare worker with PCR-confirmed SARS-CoV-2 infection or an uninfected control (not recorded which). Each CDR3 is given with its conserved first and last residue. The D gene is left open where the match is weak. Clone size is shown for a subset of rows, as once, few, many or a class of expanded clone.

v_call,j_call,clone_size,d_call,cdr3_aa,cdr3_nt
TRBV19,TRBJ2-1,many,NA,CASRRDPSGNEQFF,TGTGCCAGTAGAAGAGACCCCTCGGGAAATGAGCAGTTCTTC
TRBV11-2,TRBJ2-7,NA,NA,CASRVMAAYEQYF,TGTGCCAGCAGGGTAATGGCCGCGTACGAGCAGTACTTC
TRBV5-4,TRBJ1-2,NA,NA,CASSLTGPYGYTF,TGTGCCAGCAGCTTGACAGGACCCTATGGCTACACCTTC
TRBV7-2,TRBJ2-3,few,NA,CASSLRAGEGSTDTQYF,TGTGCCAGCAGCTTACGCGCAGGAGAGGGGTCCACAGATACGCAGTATTTT
TRBV5-6,TRBJ2-1,many,TRBD2,CASSLQLAAYNEQFF,TGTGCCAGCAGCTTGCAGCTAGCGGCCTACAATGAGCAGTTCTTC
TRBV6-5,TRBJ1-3,NA,TRBD1,CASSGDRGGNTIYF,TGTGCCAGCAGTGGAGACAGGGGAGGAAACACCATATATTTT
TRBV10-3,TRBJ2-1,NA,NA,CATRPGRPEQFF,TGTGCCACCCGACCCGGGAGACCCGAGCAGTTCTTC
TRBV29-1,TRBJ2-7,few,TRBD1,CSVLDETGNLSYEQYF,TGCAGCGTTCTAGATGAGACAGGGAACCTCTCCTACGAGCAGTACTTC
TRBV7-9,TRBJ2-7,once,NA,CASSFAEWQYF,TGTGCCAGCAGCTTCGCCGAGTGGCAGTACTTC
TRBV7-9,TRBJ1-2,NA,TRBD1,CASSLGQGGTYGYTF,TGTGCCAGCAGCTTAGGACAGGGAGGCACGTATGGCTACACCTTC
TRBV7-2,TRBJ2-1,many,NA,CASREGPSYNEQFF,TGTGCCAGCAGGGAGGGCCCCTCCTACAATGAGCAGTTCTTC
TRBV7-3,TRBJ2-4,medium-sized,NA,CASSSGTIQYF,TGTGCCAGCAGCTCCGGGACGATTCAGTACTTC
TRBV6-6,TRBJ2-7,few,NA,CASSPSGGYSYEQYF,TGTGCCAGCAGCCCCTCCGGCGGTTACTCCTACGAGCAGTACTTC
TRBV5-4,TRBJ2-3,NA,TRBD2,CASSHDRMGLAGPSTDTQYF,TGTGCCAGCAGCCACGATCGAATGGGACTAGCGGGACCTAGCACAGATACGCAGTATTTT
TRBV11-2,TRBJ1-1,few,NA,CASSFNTEAFF,TGTGCCAGCAGCTTTAATACTGAAGCTTTCTTT
TRBV5-1,TRBJ2-2,NA,NA,CASSRRLDGELFF,TGCGCCAGCAGCCGCCGGCTCGACGGGGAGCTGTTTTTT
TRBV7-2,TRBJ1-2,few,NA,CASSLATDFSYGYTF,TGTGCCAGCAGCTTAGCTACAGACTTTTCCTATGGCTACACCTTC
TRBV7-2,TRBJ2-5,NA,NA,CASSPLPGQETQYF,TGTGCCAGCAGTCCCCTACCGGGCCAAGAGACCCAGTACTTC
TRBV12-3/TRBV12-4,TRBJ2-1,many,NA,CASSLWGREIPGNEQFF,TGTGCCAGCAGTCTGTGGGGCAGGGAGATTCCTGGCAATGAGCAGTTCTTC
TRBV6-6,TRBJ2-4,many,NA,CASSRLLAPSEGPKKNIQYF,TGTGCCAGCAGCCGCCTTTTAGCCCCTAGCGAAGGCCCTAAAAAAAACATTCAGTACTTC
TRBV30,TRBJ2-1,many,NA,CAWSGPNEQFF,TGTGCCTGGAGCGGACCAAATGAGCAGTTCTTC
TRBV19,TRBJ1-2,NA,NA,CASQGDTYSYGYTF,TGTGCCAGTCAAGGGGACACCTACTCCTATGGCTACACCTTC